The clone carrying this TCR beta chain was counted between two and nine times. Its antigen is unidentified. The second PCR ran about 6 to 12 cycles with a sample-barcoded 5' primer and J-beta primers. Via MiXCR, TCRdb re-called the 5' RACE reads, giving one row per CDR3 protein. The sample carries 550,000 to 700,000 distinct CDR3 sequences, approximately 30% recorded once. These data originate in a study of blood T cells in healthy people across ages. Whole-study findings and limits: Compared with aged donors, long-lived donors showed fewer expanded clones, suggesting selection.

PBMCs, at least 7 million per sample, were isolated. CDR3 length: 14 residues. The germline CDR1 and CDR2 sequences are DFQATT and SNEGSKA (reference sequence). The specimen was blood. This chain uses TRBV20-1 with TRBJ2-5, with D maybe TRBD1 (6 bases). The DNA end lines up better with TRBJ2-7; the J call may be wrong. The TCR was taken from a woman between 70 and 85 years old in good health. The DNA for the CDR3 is TGCAGTGCTAGAGTTCCAGGGGCGTCCTACGAGCAGTACTTC. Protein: CSARVPGASYEQYF.